These 18 T cell receptor beta chains were sequenced from one sample in a study of early T cells in non-severe SARS-CoV-2 infection. TCRdb reprocessed the 5' RACE reads with MiXCR, giving one entry per CDR3 protein. There are under 80,000 distinct CDR3 sequences in the sample; 10% to 15% occur only once, and approximately 4.8% lies in the top ten. The source material was whole blood. The receptors shown here come from an adult who was a healthcare worker with PCR-confirmed SARS-CoV-2 infection or an uninfected control (not recorded which).

This clonotype was seen at least ten times. This chain uses TRBV12-3 or TRBV12-4 with TRBJ1-1; 10 nucleotides agree with TRBD1. V was clipped by 7 bases and J by 1 base; unmatched bases: 3. The CDR3 is 14 amino acids. CDR3: CASTRQGANTEAFF. CDR3 DNA: TGTGCCAGCACAAGACAGGGGGCGAACACTGAAGCTTTCTTT.

This clonotype occurred many times. The J gene is TRBJ2-3, the V gene TRBV5-1; 11 nucleotides align to TRBD2. With V trimmed by 5 bases and J by 2 bases, 4 bases remained unmatched. Germline loops: CDR1 SGHRS, CDR2 YFSETQ. This CDR3 region has 15 residues. This CDR3 is CASRTSGVTTDTQYF. In nucleotides, the CDR3 is TGCGCCAGCAGGACTAGCGGGGTGACCACAGATACGCAGTATTTT. Drawing the rest from reference TRBV5-1 and TRBJ2-3, the complete variable domain is KAGVTQTPRYLIKTRGQQVTLSCSPISGHRSVSWYQQTPGQGLQFLFEYFSETQRNKGNFPGRFSGRQFSNSRSEMNVSTLELGDSALYLCASRTSGVTTDTQYFGPGTRLTVL.

The gene calls are TRBV19 and TRBJ2-2, with a possible D match to TRBD2 (5 bases). Germline loops: CDR1 LNHDA, CDR2 SQIVND (reference sequence). The CDR3 covers 14 residues. The V end was cut by 1 base, the J end by 8 bases, with 11 bases between. CDR3 nucleotide sequence: TGTGCCAGTAGTATAGGAGGGAATTCGGGGGAGCTGTTTTTT. Its translation: CASSIGGNSGELFF.

This clonotype was found many times. V and J are TRBV4-1 and TRBJ1-1; D might be TRBD1 (5 bases). Trimming pared 4 bases from V and 5 bases from J, leaving 14 bases between. Germline V gives CDR1 MGHRA, CDR2 YSYEKL. CDR3 size: 14 residues. As DNA, the CDR3 is TGCGCCAGCAGCCGAACGGGACGTGGAACTGAAGCTTTCTTT. It specifies CASSRTGRGTEAFF.

This clonotype was picked up many times. The chain couples TRBV11-2 to TRBJ1-1; TRBD1 matches 7 bases. The CDR3 covers 13 residues. Germline V gene lookup returns CDR1 SGHAT and CDR2 FQNNGV. The J segment lost 6 bases and the V segment lost 1 base, leaving 2 bases of the junction unmatched. This CDR3 reads CASSLGGGAEAFF. CDR3 DNA: TGTGCCAGCAGCTTAGGAGGGGGCGCTGAAGCTTTCTTT.

This clonotype was recorded at least ten times. The V gene is TRBV7-9, the J gene TRBJ1-5; weak D call: TRBD1 (6 bases). Per the germline V gene, CDR1 is SEHNR and CDR2 is FQNEAQ (reference sequence). This CDR3 contains 15 residues. V was pared by 2 bases and J by 6 bases, with 14 bases between. CDR3 sequence: CASSLFPGAGQPQHF. For the CDR3, the DNA is TGTGCCAGCAGCTTATTCCCGGGGGCTGGTCAGCCCCAGCATTTT.

This clonotype was detected many times. The genes are TRBV7-9 and TRBJ2-5; D gene uncertain. V was pared by 6 bases and J by 5 bases, with 7 bases between. This CDR3 region has 11 residues. The germline CDR1 and CDR2 sequences are SEHNR and FQNEAQ (reference sequence). The DNA of the CDR3 is TGTGCCAGCAGAGTTCTGGAGACCCAGTACTTC. Translating gives CASRVLETQYF.

The table lists this clonotype with a few counts. The chain joins TRBV5-1 to TRBJ1-3; 7 bases map to TRBD1. Germline loops: CDR1 SGHRS, CDR2 YFSETQ. This CDR3 spans 15 amino acids. The ends lost 4 bases at V and 0 bases at J; junction bases unmatched: 4. CDR3 region: CASSEQGISGNTIYF. The CDR3 coding sequence is TGCGCCAGCAGCGAACAGGGGATCTCTGGAAACACCATATATTTT.

This clonotype was counted many times. The V gene is TRBV27, the J gene TRBJ1-5, with a weak D call TRBD1 (6 bases). V was clipped by 4 bases and J by 3 bases, with 7 bases between them. Looked up from germline, CDR1 is MNHEY and CDR2 is SMNVEV (reference sequence). The CDR3 loop spans 13 amino acids. This CDR3 reads CASSWGANQPQHF. In DNA form, the CDR3 reads TGTGCCAGCAGTTGGGGGGCCAATCAGCCCCAGCATTTT.

The V gene is TRBV7-9, the J gene TRBJ2-3; TRBD1 aligns across 8 bases. Germline CDR1 is SEHNR and CDR2 is FQNEAQ (reference sequence). V gave up 5 bases and J gave up 0 bases; unmatched junction bases: 10. This CDR3 has 17 residues. The CDR3 region is CASSTSAGGHSTDTQYF. CDR3 sequence (DNA): TGTGCCAGCAGCACCTCCGCAGGGGGCCATAGCACAGATACGCAGTATTTT.

This clonotype was counted ten times or more. The V call is TRBV24-1, the J call TRBJ2-1; TRBD1 matches 9 bases. Trimming at V came to 5 bases and at J to 4 bases, leaving 2 bases not matched to a gene. The CDR3 has 14 amino acids. Germline values: CDR1 KGHDR, CDR2 SFDVKD. CDR3 in amino acids: CATSAGQGYNEQFF. The CDR3 DNA follows: TGTGCCACCAGTGCGGGACAGGGATACAATGAGCAGTTCTTC.

This clonotype was observed at least ten times. The chain joins TRBV11-2 to TRBJ2-1; 13 positions match TRBD2. The junction had 8 bases not matched to a gene; V was cut back by 7 bases and J by 8 bases. This CDR3 comprises 15 residues. The V gene's germline CDR1 is SGHAT and CDR2 FQNNGV. CDR3 residues: CASTSGLAGSYEQFF. CDR3 DNA: TGTGCCAGCACCTCGGGACTAGCGGGGTCGTATGAGCAGTTCTTC.

The chain has TRBV7-3 and TRBJ2-6; no definite D call. CDR3 size: 18 residues. Trimming took 5 bases from V and 0 from J, leaving 17 bases between them. CDR1 is SGHTA, CDR2 FQGTGA, per germline. The CDR3: CASSPRARLISGANVLTF. The CDR3 region has the DNA TGTGCCAGCAGCCCCCGGGCCCGTTTAATCTCTGGGGCCAACGTCCTGACTTTC.

This clonotype was observed a few times. The chain links TRBV29-1 to TRBJ1-2; D might be TRBD1 (6 bases). The germline V and J ends were trimmed by 7 bases and 5 bases, with 11 bases remaining between them. The CDR3 has 11 residues. Germline V CDR1 and CDR2: SQVTM, ANQGSEA. The CDR3 sequence is CSAGTQYGYTF. DNA for the CDR3: TGCAGCGCCGGGACACAATATGGCTACACCTTC. Supplemented by reference TRBV29-1 and TRBJ1-2, the full variable domain reads SAVISQKPSRDICQRGTSLTIQCQVDSQVTMMFWYRQQPGQSLTLIATANQGSEATYESGFVIDKFPISRPNLTFSTLTVSNMSPEDSSIYLCSAGTQYGYTFGSGTRLTVV.

This clonotype was recorded once. An end of the junction differs from the germline gene, which may be a read error. This chain links TRBV20-1 with TRBJ2-3, with TRBD2 as a possible D gene (5 bases). Germline-derived CDR1 and CDR2 are DFQATT and SNEGSKA (reference sequence). The CDR3 extends over 12 amino acids. The CDR3 DNA follows: TGTTCTAGCCCCGCTAGCACAGATACGCAGTATTTT. Translating gives CSSPASTDTQYF.

This clonotype has just a few counts. V usage is TRBV2 and J usage is TRBJ1-6; TRBD1 aligns across 8 bases. Germline V gene data show CDR1 as SNHLY and CDR2 as FYNNEI. This CDR3 has 15 amino acids. With V trimmed by 7 bases and J by 3 bases, 5 bases remained unmatched. The DNA for the CDR3 is TGTGCCAGCACGAGACAGGGGCTCTATAATTCACCCCTCCACTTT. It yields the protein CASTRQGLYNSPLHF.

There are many counts of this clonotype. The CDR3 DNA is TGTGCCAGCAGTTTGCAGATGGGACACGGGACTGCTGAAGCTTTCTTT. Translation gives CASSLQMGHGTAEAFF. The rearrangement joins TRBV27 to TRBJ1-1, with D possibly TRBD1 on 6 matching bases. The V gene lost 3 bases and the J gene lost 6 bases, with 20 bases spanning the gap. The germline gives CDR1 MNHEY, CDR2 SMNVEV (reference sequence). This CDR3 is 16 amino acids long.

This clonotype has a count of ten or more. The V and J genes are TRBV6-5 and TRBJ1-5; 7 bases agree with TRBD1. The CDR3 is 17 residues long. Unmatched junction bases numbered 13, after V lost 6 bases and J lost 2 bases. Germline V gene lookup returns CDR1 MNHEY and CDR2 SVGAGI. CDR3 DNA: TGTGCCAGCAGCCCACTAAGGAGGACAGGAGGCAATCAGCCCCAGCATTTT. It encodes CASSPLRRTGGNQPQHF.